Below are 28 T cell receptor beta chains sequenced from a single sample in a study of CXCR3-negative and CXCR3-positive naive CD8 T cells (dated by TCRdb to between 2017 and 2020). Data came from a NextSeq 550. The Human TCR Profiling Kit (MiLaboratory) was used to prepare UMI-labeled 5' RACE TRB cDNA libraries. TCRdb reprocessed the sequencing reads and holds a single record per CDR3 protein sequence, with no DNA. The sample's table covers roughly 89,000 distinct CDR3 sequences. 0.95% to 1.4% of the sample is taken by the ten largest. The sequencing sample was made of naive CXCR3- CD8+ T cells from blood. This sample's cell subset or site label indicates: CD45RO-CCR7+CD27+CD95- naive CD8+ T cells lacking CXCR3 (TNR3-). These receptor sequences come from a human donor in good health. Some clones in this sample may be carry-over from other donors' samples.

This chain uses TRBV20-1 with TRBJ2-1. Germline CDR1 DFQATT, CDR2 SNEGSKA (reference sequence). This CDR3 is built from 13 residues. This chain's CDR3 is CSASQSSYNEQFF.

The chain is built from TRBV3-1 and TRBJ2-3; TCRdb indicates TRBD2, and absent DNA this call remains unverified. Germline lookup yields CDR1 LGHDT and CDR2 YNNKEL (reference sequence). The CDR3 consists of 16 residues. The CDR3: CASSQALAGETDTQYF.

The chain recombines TRBV4-1 with TRBJ2-1; checking the TCRdb D call of TRBD2 is not possible without DNA. This CDR3 is built from 16 residues. Per germline, CDR1 MGHRA and CDR2 YSYEKL. CDR3 protein: CASSQDRGGPYNEQFF.

The gene calls are TRBV5-4 and TRBJ2-3; TCRdb calls TRBD2, which cannot be checked without DNA. The CDR3 loop spans 13 amino acids. Germline V gives CDR1 SGHNT, CDR2 YYREEE (reference sequence). The CDR3 is CACREVGGDTQYF.

The rearrangement links TRBV9 to TRBJ2-1; TCRdb designates TRBD2, a call that cannot be tested without DNA. In germline, CDR1 is SGDLS, CDR2 YYNGEE. CDR3 length: 15 amino acids. This CDR3 reads CASSVGTSEDNEQFF.

The V gene is TRBV9, the J gene TRBJ1-2. The length of the CDR3 is 14 residues. Germline-derived CDR1 and CDR2 are SGDLS and YYNGEE. This CDR3 reads CASSVASALYGYTF.

The V call is TRBV7-9, the J call TRBJ2-4; the TRBD1 assignment by TCRdb is unverifiable without DNA. The CDR3 covers 13 residues. Germline V gene lookup returns CDR1 SEHNR and CDR2 FQNEAQ (reference sequence). CDR3 in amino acids: CASSPPGSDIQYF.

The chain carries TRBV10-2 and TRBJ1-5. The CDR3 is 14 amino acids. Germline V gives CDR1 WSHSY, CDR2 SAAADI. The CDR3 sequence is CASSELWSEQPQHF.

The V gene is TRBV10-3, the J gene TRBJ2-7; TCRdb gives TRBD1 as the D gene, but with no DNA this cannot be confirmed. CDR1 is ENHRY, CDR2 SYGVKD, per germline. This CDR3 contains 14 residues. The CDR3 is CAIRKTPGSYEQYF.

The chain combines TRBV15 with TRBJ1-4; TCRdb's assignment of TRBD1 cannot be checked, as there is no DNA. The CDR3 extends over 15 amino acids. Germline CDR1 reads LNHNV; CDR2 reads YYDKDF (reference sequence). This CDR3 is CATSERQGPNEKLFF. Based on the CDR3 plus reference TRBV15 and TRBJ1-4, the full variable domain is DAMVIQNPRYQVTQFGKPVTLSCSQTLNHNVMYWYQQKSSQAPKLLFHYYDKDFNNEADTPDNFQSRRPNTSFCFLDIRSPGLGDTAMYLCATSERQGPNEKLFFGSGTQLSVL.

The rearrangement links TRBV25-1 to TRBJ2-1; TCRdb calls TRBD1, which cannot be checked without DNA. CDR1 and CDR2 from the germline V gene are MGHDK and SYGVNS. The CDR3 is 13 residues long. The CDR3: CASSGGGPNEQFF. The variable domain in full, with the rest retrieved from reference TRBV25-1 and TRBJ2-1, is EADIYQTPRYLVIGTGKKITLECSQTMGHDKMYWYQQDPGMELHLIHYSYGVNSTEKGDLSSESTVSRIRTEHFPLTLESARPSHTSQYLCASSGGGPNEQFFGPGTRLTVL.

V is TRBV20-1 and J is TRBJ1-1; TCRdb names TRBD1, which stays unverified in the absence of DNA. Germline V gene lookup returns CDR1 DFQATT and CDR2 SNEGSKA (reference sequence). The CDR3 is made up of 14 amino acids. The CDR3 sequence is CSARLPDRVTEAFF.

The chain joins TRBV14 to TRBJ2-3; TCRdb indicates TRBD2, and absent DNA this call remains unverified. CDR3 length equals 16 residues. Germline V gives CDR1 SGHDN, CDR2 FVKESK. The CDR3 here is CASSTRTSGGWDTQYF.

The rearrangement joins TRBV20-1 to TRBJ2-1; the TCRdb D gene call, TRBD2, has no DNA to confirm it. This CDR3 has 17 amino acids. The germline V gene encodes CDR1 DFQATT and CDR2 SNEGSKA (reference sequence). CDR3 region: CSAYVAGAPGPSNEQFF.

CDR3 loop: CASIGGTDPNQPQHF. V gene TRBV7-9 combines with J gene TRBJ1-5; without DNA, the TCRdb call of TRBD1 cannot be checked. Per germline, CDR1 SEHNR and CDR2 FQNEAQ (reference sequence). This CDR3 comprises 15 residues.

The genes are TRBV5-1 and TRBJ1-5. The germline V gene encodes CDR1 SGHRS and CDR2 YFSETQ. The CDR3 length is 13 residues. CDR3 sequence: CASSLDRYQPQHF.

This chain connects TRBV6-4 to TRBJ2-1; TCRdb designates TRBD1, a call that cannot be tested without DNA. Germline CDR1 reads MRHNA; CDR2 reads SNTAGT. The CDR3 extends over 12 amino acids. CDR3 protein: CASGQGENEQFF.

The rearrangement links TRBV14 to TRBJ1-5; the D gene TCRdb calls, TRBD1, cannot be checked with no DNA. CDR1 is SGHDN, CDR2 FVKESK, per germline. The CDR3 runs to 15 residues. The CDR3 loop is CASSQSGEEDQPQHF.

The gene calls are TRBV6-5 and TRBJ2-1; as DNA is missing, the TRBD2 call by TCRdb cannot be tested. The CDR3 spans 15 residues. From germline, CDR1 is MNHEY and CDR2 SVGAGI. Here the CDR3 reads CASKMDLSSYNEQFF.

The chain couples TRBV5-1 to TRBJ2-7. Germline V gene lookup returns CDR1 SGHRS and CDR2 YFSETQ. The CDR3 spans 13 residues. The CDR3 sequence is CASSVELDYEQYF.

The V and J genes are TRBV29-1 and TRBJ2-2; no DNA is available, so the TRBD2 call from TCRdb remains unchecked. The CDR3 loop spans 14 amino acids. Germline values: CDR1 SQVTM, CDR2 ANQGSEA. The CDR3 sequence: CSVAGTSSTGELFF.

The rearrangement joins TRBV20-1 to TRBJ2-7; the D call of TRBD1 rests on TCRdb alone, since no DNA is present to check it. This CDR3 has 15 residues. Germline-derived CDR1 and CDR2 are DFQATT and SNEGSKA (reference sequence). CDR3 residues: CSALQGGWSSYEQYF.

The gene calls are TRBV12-3 or TRBV12-4 and TRBJ2-7; TCRdb's D call, TRBD2, is unchecked because there is no DNA. The CDR3 runs to 13 residues. CDR3 sequence reads: CASSSGLASEQYF.

This chain joins TRBV29-1 and TRBJ2-1; the D call of TRBD1 rests on TCRdb alone, since no DNA is present to check it. CDR1 SQVTM and CDR2 ANQGSEA come from the germline V gene. The CDR3 totals 19 residues. CDR3 loop: CSVEGPGWMRQSSYNEQFF.

V and J are TRBV5-1 and TRBJ1-1; TCRdb returns TRBD1, unconfirmable since there is no DNA. The CDR3 covers 16 residues. Germline V lookup: CDR1 SGHRS, CDR2 YFSETQ. The CDR3 protein is CASSLARGPVGAEAFF.

V and J are TRBV30 and TRBJ1-2; TCRdb indicates TRBD1, and absent DNA this call remains unverified. The germline V gene has CDR1 GTSNPN and CDR2 SVGIG (reference sequence). CDR3 length: 13 amino acids. The CDR3 loop is CAGTPGTVYGYTF.

The chain carries TRBV29-1 and TRBJ2-1. Germline lookup yields CDR1 SQVTM and CDR2 ANQGSEA. The CDR3 runs 11 residues. This chain's CDR3 is CSVLGYNEQFF.

Frequency places this clonotype as medium-sized. J is TRBJ2-1 and V is TRBV11-3; TCRdb selects TRBD2, and the lack of DNA leaves this call unchecked. CDR1 and CDR2 from the germline V gene are SGHNT and YENEEA. The CDR3 length is 16 residues. CDR3 region: CASSLYRASSYNEQFF.